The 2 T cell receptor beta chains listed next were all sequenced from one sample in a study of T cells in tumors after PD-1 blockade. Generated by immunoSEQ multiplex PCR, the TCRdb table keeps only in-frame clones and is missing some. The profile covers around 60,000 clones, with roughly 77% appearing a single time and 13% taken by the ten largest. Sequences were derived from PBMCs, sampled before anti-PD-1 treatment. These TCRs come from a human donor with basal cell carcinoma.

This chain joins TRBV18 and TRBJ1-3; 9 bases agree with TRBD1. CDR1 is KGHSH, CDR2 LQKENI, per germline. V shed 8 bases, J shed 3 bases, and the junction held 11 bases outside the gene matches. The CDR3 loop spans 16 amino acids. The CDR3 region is CASTGLQGAIGNTIYF. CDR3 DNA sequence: TGTGCCAGCACTGGATTACAGGGGGCTATTGGAAACACCATATATTTT.

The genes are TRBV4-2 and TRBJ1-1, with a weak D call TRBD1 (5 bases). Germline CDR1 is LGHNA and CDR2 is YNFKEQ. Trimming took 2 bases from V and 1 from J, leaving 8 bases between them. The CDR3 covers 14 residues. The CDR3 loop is CASSQRGSNTEAFF. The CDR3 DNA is TGTGCCAGCAGCCAAAGGGGATCGAACACTGAAGCTTTCTTT.